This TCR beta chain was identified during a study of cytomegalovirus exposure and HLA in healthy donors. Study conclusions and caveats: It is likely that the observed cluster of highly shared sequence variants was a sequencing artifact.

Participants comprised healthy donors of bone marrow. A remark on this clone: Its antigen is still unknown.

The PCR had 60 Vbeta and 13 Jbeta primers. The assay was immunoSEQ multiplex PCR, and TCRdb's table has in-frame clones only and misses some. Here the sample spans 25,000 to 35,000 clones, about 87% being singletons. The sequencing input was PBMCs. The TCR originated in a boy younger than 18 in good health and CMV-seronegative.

The DNA of the CDR3 is TGTGCCAGCAGCTTAGGTTTTATGCAGGGGCCCCCTCGGAAGGAAAAACTGTTTTTT. Translating gives CASSLGFMQGPPRKEKLFF. The chain has TRBV7-9 and TRBJ1-4; perhaps TRBD1 as D (6 bases). V gave up 1 base and J gave up 8 bases, with 26 bases separating them. Germline assignment: CDR1 SEHNR and CDR2 FQNEAQ (reference sequence). There are 19 residues in the CDR3.